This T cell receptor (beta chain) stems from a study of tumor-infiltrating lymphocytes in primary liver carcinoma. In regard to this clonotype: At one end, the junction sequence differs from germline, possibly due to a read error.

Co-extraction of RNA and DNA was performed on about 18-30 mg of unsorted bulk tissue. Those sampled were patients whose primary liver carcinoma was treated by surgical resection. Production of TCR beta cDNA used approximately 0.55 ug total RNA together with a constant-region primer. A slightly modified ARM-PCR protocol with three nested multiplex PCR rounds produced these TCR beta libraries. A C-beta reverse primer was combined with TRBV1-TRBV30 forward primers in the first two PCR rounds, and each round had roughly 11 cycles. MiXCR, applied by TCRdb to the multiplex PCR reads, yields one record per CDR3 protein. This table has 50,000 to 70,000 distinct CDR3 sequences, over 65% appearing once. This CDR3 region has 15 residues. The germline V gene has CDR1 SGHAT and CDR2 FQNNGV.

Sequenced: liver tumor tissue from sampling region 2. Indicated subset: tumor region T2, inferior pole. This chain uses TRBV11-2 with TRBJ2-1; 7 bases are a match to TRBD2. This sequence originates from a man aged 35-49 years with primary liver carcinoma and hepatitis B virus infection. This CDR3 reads CTSSLGGTGYNEQFF. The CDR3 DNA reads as TGTACCAGTAGCTTGGGGGGGACTGGATACAATGAGCAGTTCTTC. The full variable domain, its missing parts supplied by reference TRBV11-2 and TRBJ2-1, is EAGVAQSPRYKIIEKRQSVAFWCNPISGHATLYWYQQILGQGPKLLIQFQNNGVVDDSQLPKDRFSAERLKGVDSTLKIQPAKLEDSAVYLCTSSLGGTGYNEQFFGPGTRLTVL.